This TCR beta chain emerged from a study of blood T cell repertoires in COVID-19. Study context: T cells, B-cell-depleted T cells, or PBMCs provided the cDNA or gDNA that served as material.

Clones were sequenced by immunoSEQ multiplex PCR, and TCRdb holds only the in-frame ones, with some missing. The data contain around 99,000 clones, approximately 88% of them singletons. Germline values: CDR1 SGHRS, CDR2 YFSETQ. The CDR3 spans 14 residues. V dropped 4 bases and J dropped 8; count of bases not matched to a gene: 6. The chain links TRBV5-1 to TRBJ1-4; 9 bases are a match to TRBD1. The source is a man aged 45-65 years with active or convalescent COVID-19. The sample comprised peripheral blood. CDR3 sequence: CASSPGQGREKLFF. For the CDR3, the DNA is TGCGCCAGCAGCCCGGGACAGGGTAGAGAAAAACTGTTTTTT.